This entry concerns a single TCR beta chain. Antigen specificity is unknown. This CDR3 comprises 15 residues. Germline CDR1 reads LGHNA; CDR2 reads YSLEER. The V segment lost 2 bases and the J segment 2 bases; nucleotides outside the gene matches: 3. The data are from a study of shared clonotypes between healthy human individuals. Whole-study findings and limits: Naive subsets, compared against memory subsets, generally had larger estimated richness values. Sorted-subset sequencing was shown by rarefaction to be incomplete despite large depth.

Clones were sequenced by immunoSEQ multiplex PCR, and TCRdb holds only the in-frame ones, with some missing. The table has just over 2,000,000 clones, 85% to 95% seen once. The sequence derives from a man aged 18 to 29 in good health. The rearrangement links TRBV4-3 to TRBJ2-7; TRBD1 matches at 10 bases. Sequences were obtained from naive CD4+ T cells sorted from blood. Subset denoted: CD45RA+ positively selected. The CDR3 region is CASSQRDRGPYEQYF. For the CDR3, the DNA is TGCGCCAGCAGCCAAAGGGACAGGGGACCCTACGAGCAGTACTTC.